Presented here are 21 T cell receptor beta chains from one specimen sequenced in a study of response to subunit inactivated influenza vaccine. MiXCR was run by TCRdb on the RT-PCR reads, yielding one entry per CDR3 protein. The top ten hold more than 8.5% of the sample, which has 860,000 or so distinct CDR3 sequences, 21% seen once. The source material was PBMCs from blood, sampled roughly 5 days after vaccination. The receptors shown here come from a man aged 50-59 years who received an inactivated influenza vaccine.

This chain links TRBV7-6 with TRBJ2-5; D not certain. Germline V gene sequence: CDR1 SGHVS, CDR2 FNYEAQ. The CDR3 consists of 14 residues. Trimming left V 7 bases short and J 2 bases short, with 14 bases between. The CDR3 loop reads CASTIPDHQETQYF. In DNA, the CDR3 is TGTGCCAGCACGATCCCGGACCATCAAGAGACCCAGTACTTC. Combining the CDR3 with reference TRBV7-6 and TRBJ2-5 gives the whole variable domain GAGVSQSPRYKVTKRGQDVALRCDPISGHVSLYWYRQALGQGPEFLTYFNYEAQQDKSGLPNDRFSAERPEGSISTLTIQRTEQRDSAMYRCASTIPDHQETQYFGPGTRLLVL.

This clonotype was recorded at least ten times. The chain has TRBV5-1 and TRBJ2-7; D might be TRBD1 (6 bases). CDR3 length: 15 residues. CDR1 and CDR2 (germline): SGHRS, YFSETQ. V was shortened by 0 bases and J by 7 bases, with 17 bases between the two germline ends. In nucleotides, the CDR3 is TGCGCCAGCAGCTTGGAAGGGGGACGGACCATGGAGCAGTACTTC. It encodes CASSLEGGRTMEQYF.

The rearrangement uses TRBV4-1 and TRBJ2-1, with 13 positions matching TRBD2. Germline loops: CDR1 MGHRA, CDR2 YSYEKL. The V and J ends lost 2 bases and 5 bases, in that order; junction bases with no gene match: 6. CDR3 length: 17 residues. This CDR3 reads CASSQTLAGGLDNEQFF. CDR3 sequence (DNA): TGCGCCAGCAGCCAAACACTAGCGGGGGGGCTAGACAATGAGCAGTTCTTC.

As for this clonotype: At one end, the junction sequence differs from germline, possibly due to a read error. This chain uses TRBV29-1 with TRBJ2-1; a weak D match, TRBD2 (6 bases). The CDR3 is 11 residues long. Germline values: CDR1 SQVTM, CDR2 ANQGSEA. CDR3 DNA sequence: TGCAGCCCCCCGACTAGGAATGACCAGTTCTTC. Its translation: CSPPTRNDQFF.

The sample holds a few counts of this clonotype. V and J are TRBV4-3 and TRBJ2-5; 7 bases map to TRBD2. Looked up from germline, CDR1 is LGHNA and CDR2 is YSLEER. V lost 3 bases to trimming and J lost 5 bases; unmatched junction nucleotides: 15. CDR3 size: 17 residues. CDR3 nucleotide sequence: TGCGCCAGCAGCCATGACATTATAGCGGGCGCGAAGGAGACCCAGTACTTC. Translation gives CASSHDIIAGAKETQYF.

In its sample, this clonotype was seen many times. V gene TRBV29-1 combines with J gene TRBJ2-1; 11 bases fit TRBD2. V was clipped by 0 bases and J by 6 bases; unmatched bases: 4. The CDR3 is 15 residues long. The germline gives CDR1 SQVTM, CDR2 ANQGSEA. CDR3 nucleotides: TGCAGCGTTGAAGACGTTAGCGGGGGGGCCAATGAGCAGTTCTTC. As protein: CSVEDVSGGANEQFF.

CDR3 amino acids: CASGLVGSGSPNTGELFF. The CDR3 DNA reads TGTGCTAGTGGTTTGGTCGGTAGCGGCTCACCGAACACCGGGGAGCTGTTTTTT. The chain carries TRBV12-5 and TRBJ2-2; D perhaps matches TRBD2 (6 bases). The CDR3 runs to 18 residues. V lost 0 bases to trimming and J lost 0 bases, with 14 bases between them. The germline V gene has CDR1 LGHNT and CDR2 FRNRAP.

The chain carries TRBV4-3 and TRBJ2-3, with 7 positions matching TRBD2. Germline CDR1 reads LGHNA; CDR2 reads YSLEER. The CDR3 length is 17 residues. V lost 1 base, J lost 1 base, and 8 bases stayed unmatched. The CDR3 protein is CASSQGGPSGRTDTQYF. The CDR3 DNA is TGCGCCAGCAGCCAAGGAGGGCCTAGCGGACGCACAGATACGCAGTATTTT.

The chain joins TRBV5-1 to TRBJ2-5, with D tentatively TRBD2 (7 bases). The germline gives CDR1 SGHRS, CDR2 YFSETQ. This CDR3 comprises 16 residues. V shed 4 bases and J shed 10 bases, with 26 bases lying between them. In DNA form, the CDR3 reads TGCGCCAGCAGCGGGGGGGCTACATCTCTCCGTAGCGACCAGTACTTC. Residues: CASSGGATSLRSDQYF.

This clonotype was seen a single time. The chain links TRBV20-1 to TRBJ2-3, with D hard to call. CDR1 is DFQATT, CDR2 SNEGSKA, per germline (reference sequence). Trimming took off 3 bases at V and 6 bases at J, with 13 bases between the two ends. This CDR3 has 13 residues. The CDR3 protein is CSASAVVGDTQYF. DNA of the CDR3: TGCAGTGCTAGCGCAGTGGTGGGCGATACGCAGTATTTT.

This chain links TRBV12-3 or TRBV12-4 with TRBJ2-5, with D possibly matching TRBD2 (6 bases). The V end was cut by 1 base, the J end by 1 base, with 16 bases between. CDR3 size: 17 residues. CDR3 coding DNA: TGTGCCAGCAGTTTAGGATTGCGGGGTAACGTCCAAGAGACCCAGTACTTC. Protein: CASSLGLRGNVQETQYF.

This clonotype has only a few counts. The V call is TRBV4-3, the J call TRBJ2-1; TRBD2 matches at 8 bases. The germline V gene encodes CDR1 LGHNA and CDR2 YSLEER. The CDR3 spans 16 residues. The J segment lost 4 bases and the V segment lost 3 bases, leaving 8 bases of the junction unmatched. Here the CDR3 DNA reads TGCGCCAGCAGCCAGGGTACTAGCGGAATATACAATGAGCAGTTCTTC. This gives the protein CASSQGTSGIYNEQFF.

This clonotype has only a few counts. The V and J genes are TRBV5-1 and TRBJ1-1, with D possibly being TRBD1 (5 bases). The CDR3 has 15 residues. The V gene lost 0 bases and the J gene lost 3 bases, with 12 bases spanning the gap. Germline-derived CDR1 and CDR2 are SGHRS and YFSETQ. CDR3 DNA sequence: TGCGCCAGCAGCTTGGAGGGGTTAATATACACTGAAGCTTTCTTT. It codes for CASSLEGLIYTEAFF.

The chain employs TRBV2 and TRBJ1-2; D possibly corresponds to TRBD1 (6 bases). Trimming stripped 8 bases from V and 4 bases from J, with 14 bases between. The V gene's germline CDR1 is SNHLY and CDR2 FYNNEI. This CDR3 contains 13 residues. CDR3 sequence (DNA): TGTGCCAGCGACGGGACAATAAGCTATGGCTACACCTTC. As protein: CASDGTISYGYTF.

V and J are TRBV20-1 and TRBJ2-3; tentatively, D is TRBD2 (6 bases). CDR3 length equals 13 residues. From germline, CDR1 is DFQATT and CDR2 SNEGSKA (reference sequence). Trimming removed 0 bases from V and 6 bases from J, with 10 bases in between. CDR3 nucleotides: TGCAGTGCTAGAGACGGGGGATTGGATACGCAGTATTTT. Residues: CSARDGGLDTQYF.

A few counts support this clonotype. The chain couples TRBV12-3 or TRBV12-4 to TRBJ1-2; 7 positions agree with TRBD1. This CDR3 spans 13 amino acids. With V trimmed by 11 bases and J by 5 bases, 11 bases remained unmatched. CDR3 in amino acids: CASSGQSFYGYTF. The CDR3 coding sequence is TGTGCCTCGTCGGGACAGTCTTTTTATGGCTACACCTTC.

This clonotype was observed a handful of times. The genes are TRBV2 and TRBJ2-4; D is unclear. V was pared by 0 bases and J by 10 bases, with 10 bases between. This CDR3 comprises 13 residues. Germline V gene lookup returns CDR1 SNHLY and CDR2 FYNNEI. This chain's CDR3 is CASSEAARGIQYF. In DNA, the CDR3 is TGTGCCAGCAGTGAAGCTGCCAGAGGTATTCAGTACTTC.

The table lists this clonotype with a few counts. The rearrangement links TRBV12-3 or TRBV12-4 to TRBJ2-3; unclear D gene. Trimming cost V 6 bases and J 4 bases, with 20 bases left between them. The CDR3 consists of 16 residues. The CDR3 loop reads CASSNYPLSSADTQYF. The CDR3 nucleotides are TGTGCCAGCAGCAACTACCCCCTTAGTTCTGCAGATACGCAGTATTTT.

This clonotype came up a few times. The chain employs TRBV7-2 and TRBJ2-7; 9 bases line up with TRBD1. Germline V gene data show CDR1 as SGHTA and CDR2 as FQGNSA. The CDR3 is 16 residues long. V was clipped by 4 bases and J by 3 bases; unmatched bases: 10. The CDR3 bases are TGTGCCAGCAGCTGGACAGGGGAAATCGGATACTACGAGCAGTACTTC. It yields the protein CASSWTGEIGYYEQYF. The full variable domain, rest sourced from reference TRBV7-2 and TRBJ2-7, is GAGVSQSPSNKVTEKGKDVELRCDPISGHTALYWYRQSLGQGLEFLIYFQGNSAPDKSGLPSDRFSAERTGGSVSTLTIQRTQQEDSAVYLCASSWTGEIGYYEQYFGPGTRLTVT.

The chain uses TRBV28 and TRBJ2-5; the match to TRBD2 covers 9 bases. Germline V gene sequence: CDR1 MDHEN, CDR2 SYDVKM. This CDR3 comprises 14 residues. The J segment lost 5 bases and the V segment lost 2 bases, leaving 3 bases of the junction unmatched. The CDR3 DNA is TGTGCCAGCAGTTTAACTAGCGGGTGGGAGACCCAGTACTTC. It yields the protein CASSLTSGWETQYF.

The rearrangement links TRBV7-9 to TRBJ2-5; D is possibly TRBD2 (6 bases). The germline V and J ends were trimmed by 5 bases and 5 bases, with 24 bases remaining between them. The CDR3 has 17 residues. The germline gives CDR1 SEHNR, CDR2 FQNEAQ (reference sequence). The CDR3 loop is CASSLRLDTTGGETQYF. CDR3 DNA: TGTGCCAGCAGCCTCCGATTGGACACAACCGGAGGGGAGACCCAGTACTTC.